Listed below are T cell receptor beta chains from one sample, sequenced in a study of blood T cell repertoires in COVID-19. Method: immunoSEQ multiplex PCR; TCRdb's copy keeps in-frame clones and lacks some. The sample carries about 88,000 clones, 75% to 90% recorded once. The sample comprised peripheral blood. The receptors were sampled from a male donor with acute or convalescent COVID-19. Each CDR3 is given with its conserved first and last residue. A D gene is named only where the DNA matches it firmly. Clone size is shown for a subset of rows, as once, few, many or a class of expanded clone.

v_call,cdr3_length,clone_size,d_call,j_call,cdr3_nt,cdr3_aa
TRBV18,12,NA,NA,TRBJ1-1,TGTGCCAGCTCACCACAGGAGACTGAAGCTTTCTTT,CASSPQETEAFF
TRBV5-1,14,few,TRBD2,TRBJ2-1,TGCGCCAGCAGCCCCCGGGACTACAACAATGAGCAGTTCTTC,CASSPRDYNNEQFF
TRBV7-2,18,NA,NA,TRBJ1-6,TGTGCCAGCAGCTTGGCTGGGGGGGCCTCTGGAAATAATTCACCCCTCCACTTT,CASSLAGGASGNNSPLHF
TRBV19,12,NA,TRBD1,TRBJ2-5,TGTGCGTCACAGGGGACCGCGGAGACCCAGTACTTC,CASQGTAETQYF
TRBV5-1,15,NA,NA,TRBJ1-1,TGCGCCAGCAGCTTGGATGGGGGCCCCGACCCTGAAGCTTTCTTT,CASSLDGGPDPEAFF
TRBV7-2,11,NA,NA,TRBJ2-7,TGTGCCAGCAGCCTCTCCTACGAGCAGTACTTC,CASSLSYEQYF
TRBV5-1,14,NA,NA,TRBJ1-1,TGCGCCAGCAGCCCCGATAACCCGGGGACTGAAGCTTTCTTT,CASSPDNPGTEAFF
TRBV18,13,NA,TRBD1,TRBJ2-2,TGTGCCGGACAGGGGTTGAACACCGGGGAGCTGTTTTTT,CAGQGLNTGELFF
TRBV11-2,17,NA,TRBD1,TRBJ2-5,TGTGCCAGCAGCTTAGATGGGGCCAGGGGGCTCCAAGAGACCCAGTACTTC,CASSLDGARGLQETQYF
TRBV6-1,16,once,TRBD2,TRBJ2-1,TGTGCCAGCAGTGAAGGCCCCGGCGGGGGGTACAATGAGCAGTTCTTC,CASSEGPGGGYNEQFF
TRBV6-1,15,few,NA,TRBJ1-6,TGTGCCAGCAGTGAAGGAGGGAATGGTAATTCACCCCTCCACTTT,CASSEGGNGNSPLHF